Following are 13 T cell receptor beta chains from one sample sequenced in a study of vaccination and CD4 T cells after COVID-19. Treatment in this sample: approximately 10-day PBMC culture with coronavirus spike peptide pools or control peptides (ViraFEST assay). Scientists ran DNA taken from cultured CD4+ T cells through the Oncomine TCR Beta short-read assay for sequencing. TCRdb reprocessed the PCR reads with MiXCR, giving one entry per CDR3 protein. The data show 14,000 or so distinct CDR3 sequences, with over 25% seen just once and roughly 20% held by the top ten. These TCRs are of unknown antigen specificity. The sequencing here drew on CD4+ T cells from blood, cultured in vitro, taken before SARS-CoV-2 vaccination. All receptors come from a human donor who received a COVID-19 vaccine.

This chain joins TRBV11-3 and TRBJ1-1; D not certain. Trimming stripped 5 bases from V and 3 bases from J, with 16 bases between. The CDR3 is made up of 15 amino acids. Germline V gene lookup returns CDR1 SGHNT and CDR2 YENEEA. CDR3 sequence reads: CASSPREGWDTEAFF. The CDR3 DNA sequence: TGTGCCAGCAGCCCGAGGGAGGGATGGGACACTGAAGCTTTCTTT.

In DNA, the CDR3 is TGCGCCAGCAGTGAAGGGGACAGGGAAACTGGAAACACCATATATTTT. Translation: CASSEGDRETGNTIYF. The chain employs TRBV10-1 and TRBJ1-3, with TRBD1 matching 9 bases. Unmatched junction bases numbered 5, after V lost 3 bases and J lost 2 bases. The V gene's germline CDR1 is WNHNN and CDR2 SYGVQD (reference sequence). The CDR3 has 16 residues.

This clonotype was observed a handful of times. The J gene is TRBJ2-3, the V gene TRBV19; 7 bases line up with TRBD2. Germline V lookup: CDR1 LNHDA, CDR2 SQIVND (reference sequence). Trimming took 5 bases from V and 7 from J; bases not matched to a gene: 9. The CDR3 is 14 residues long. CDR3 nucleotides: TGTGCCAGTAGTCCTCCGGGGGGAGACAATACGCAGTATTTT. Translated: CASSPPGGDNTQYF.

The chain recombines TRBV15 with TRBJ2-7; perhaps D is TRBD1 or TRBD2 (6 bases each). V was trimmed by 0 bases and J by 4 bases, leaving 10 bases between them. The CDR3 totals 14 residues. Germline CDR1 and CDR2: LNHNV and YYDKDF (reference sequence). The DNA for the CDR3 is TGTGCCACCAGCAGAGACATAGGGGGGTACGAGCAGTACTTC. It codes for CATSRDIGGYEQYF.

This rearrangement joins TRBV27 to TRBJ2-5, with D possibly being TRBD2 (7 bases). Germline values: CDR1 MNHEY, CDR2 SMNVEV (reference sequence). With 2 bases removed from V and 1 base from J, the gap between germline ends came to 14 bases. This CDR3 comprises 16 residues. In DNA form, the CDR3 reads TGTGCCAGCAGTTTAGGTGGGGGGGCTGTCCAAGAGACCCAGTACTTC. Translating it yields CASSLGGGAVQETQYF.

This clonotype was seen more than once but under ten times. This chain links TRBV2 with TRBJ2-1; 7 bases map to TRBD2. The CDR3 consists of 15 residues. Trimming cost V 7 bases and J 0 bases; bases outside gene matches: 6. Germline-derived CDR1 and CDR2 are SNHLY and FYNNEI. This chain's CDR3 is CASIPRTSSYNEQFF. The CDR3 DNA follows: TGTGCCAGCATCCCTAGGACTAGCTCCTACAATGAGCAGTTCTTC.

This chain joins TRBV5-1 and TRBJ2-1; D is uncertain. Deletions cut 2 bases from V and 7 bases from J, with 4 bases between. Germline V CDR1 and CDR2: SGHRS, YFSETQ. The CDR3 is made up of 11 amino acids. Here the CDR3 reads CASSFQNEQFF. CDR3 DNA sequence: TGCGCCAGCAGCTTCCAGAATGAGCAGTTCTTC.

This chain joins TRBV6-4 and TRBJ2-7; 11 nucleotides line up with TRBD2. This CDR3 spans 15 amino acids. Germline trimming cut 5 bases from V and 3 bases from J; bases unmatched to any gene: 6. In germline, CDR1 is MRHNA, CDR2 SNTAGT. The CDR3 DNA reads TGTGCCAGCAGTCCCCCCGGGACTAGCGGCTACGAGCAGTACTTC. Its translation: CASSPPGTSGYEQYF.

The rearrangement uses TRBV6-1 and TRBJ2-1; 13 bases align to TRBD2. Unmatched junction bases numbered 5, after V lost 4 bases and J lost 8 bases. This CDR3 spans 15 amino acids. Per the germline V gene, CDR1 is MNHNS and CDR2 is SASEGT. CDR3 residues: CASSAGTSGVDEQFF. The CDR3 DNA reads TGTGCCAGCAGTGCAGGGACTAGCGGGGTGGATGAGCAGTTCTTC.

This chain uses TRBV6-1 with TRBJ2-3; 12 positions agree with TRBD2. In germline, CDR1 is MNHNS, CDR2 SASEGT. V lost 6 bases to trimming and J lost 4 bases; unmatched junction nucleotides: 5. The CDR3 is 15 residues long. This CDR3 is CASRSSGGEADTQYF. In DNA, the CDR3 is TGTGCCAGCAGATCTAGCGGGGGGGAGGCAGATACGCAGTATTTT.

The chain joins TRBV6-1 to TRBJ2-7; 9 bases match TRBD1. CDR1 and CDR2 (germline): MNHNS, SASEGT. The V segment lost 5 bases and the J segment 9 bases; nucleotides outside the gene matches: 8. This CDR3 has 13 amino acids. This CDR3 reads CASSTGGSLRQYF. In DNA, the CDR3 is TGTGCCAGCAGTACAGGGGGCAGTTTACGGCAGTACTTC.

V and J are TRBV25-1 and TRBJ1-2, with TRBD1 as a possible D gene (6 bases). Germline assignment: CDR1 MGHDK and CDR2 SYGVNS. The V and J ends lost 2 bases and 2 bases respectively, with 15 bases between them. CDR3 length: 16 residues. The CDR3, as DNA: TGTGCCAGCAGTGAAGTAGGGGGACGTCCCAACTATGGCTACACCTTC. Protein sequence: CASSEVGGRPNYGYTF.

This clonotype turned up a few times. The chain carries TRBV25-1 and TRBJ1-1, with 7 bases identical to TRBD1. The germline gives CDR1 MGHDK, CDR2 SYGVNS. Germline trimming cut 4 bases from V and 1 base from J; bases unmatched to any gene: 9. The CDR3 has 16 residues. The CDR3 DNA sequence: TGTGCCAGCAGTGCCCTGACAGGGAATGGGAACACTGAAGCTTTCTTT. As protein: CASSALTGNGNTEAFF.